This T cell receptor (beta chain) was obtained from a study of T cells in Graves' hyperthyroidism and ophthalmopathy. This clonotype came up a few times. Its antigen remains unknown. Template material for amplifying TCR beta CDR3 regions consisted of RNA transcripts. During a first-round RT-PCR of the TCR CDR3, the HTBI primer set was used. TCRdb re-called the multiplex PCR reads with MiXCR, one entry per CDR3 protein. The sample holds approximately 400,000 distinct CDR3 sequences, approximately 13% seen once. V was trimmed by 3 bases and J by 5 bases, leaving 22 bases between them. This CDR3 is built from 17 residues. Germline lookup yields CDR1 SGHVS and CDR2 FQNEAQ. General study results and limits: Ophthalmopathy was told apart from stable hyperthyroidism by a 13 V-J model.

Hyperthyroidism was newly diagnosed in patients aged 18 to 65 (duration under 2 months). This chain uses TRBV7-8 with TRBJ2-5; possible D gene TRBD1, 6 bases. The origin of this receptor is a man under 40 with Graves' hyperthyroidism that later progressed to Graves' ophthalmopathy. Sequenced: blood. The CDR3: CASSLGRGTRRLETQYF. CDR3 nucleotides: TGTGCCAGCAGCTTGGGCAGGGGAACGCGGAGGTTGGAGACCCAGTACTTC.